This T cell receptor beta chain is drawn from a study of shared clonotypes between healthy human individuals. Study at large: The donors, two women and a few men, were aged 18 to 49.

Notes on this clone: Its antigen is not identified.

The CDR3 extends over 11 amino acids. CDR1 MNHEY and CDR2 SVGAGI come from the germline V gene. V was trimmed by 4 bases and J by 2 bases, leaving 2 bases between them. Splitting of each subset's genomic DNA was done evenly across several immunoSEQ plates. Per the original data handling: Junction-only sequences without quality scores came from ImmunoSEQ, so filtering differed. This table comes from immunoSEQ multiplex PCR, and its TCRdb copy is limited to in-frame clones, with some not included. V, J and clone size are taken as reported in that table, and D and trimming were inferred from the DNA itself. This sample has about 490,000 clones, with about 80% found just once. General observations from the study: Since donors were few, the genetic and exposure-history diversity represented was limited.

The specimen was PBMCs. This TCR derives from a woman in her forties in good health. Some clones in this sample may be carry-over from other donors' samples. The V gene is TRBV6-5, the J gene TRBJ2-5; D is ambiguous. The CDR3 is CASSFQETQYF. Written as DNA, the CDR3 is TGTGCCAGCAGTTTTCAAGAGACCCAGTACTTC.